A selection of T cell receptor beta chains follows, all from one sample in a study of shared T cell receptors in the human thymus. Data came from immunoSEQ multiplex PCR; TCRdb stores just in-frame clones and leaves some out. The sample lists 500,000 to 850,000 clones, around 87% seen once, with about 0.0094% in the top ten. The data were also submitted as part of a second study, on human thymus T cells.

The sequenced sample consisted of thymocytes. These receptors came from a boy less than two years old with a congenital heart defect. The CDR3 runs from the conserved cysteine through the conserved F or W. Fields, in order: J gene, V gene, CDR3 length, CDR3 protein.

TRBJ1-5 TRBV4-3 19 CASSQEALGAARGNQPQHF
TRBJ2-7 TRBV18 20 CASSPPPTTSGRAYNHEQYF
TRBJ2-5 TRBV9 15 CASSVGLAGLETQYF
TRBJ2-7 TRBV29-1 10 CSVEDSEQYF
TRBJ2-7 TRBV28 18 CASSFQRLAGGPSYEQYF
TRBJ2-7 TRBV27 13 CASSLRGAYEQYF
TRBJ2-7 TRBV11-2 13 CASSFNSSYEQYF
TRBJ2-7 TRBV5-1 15 CASSRVAGGLNEQYF
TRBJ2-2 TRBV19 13 CASSNWNTGELFF
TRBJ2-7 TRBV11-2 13 CASTVTGSYEQYF
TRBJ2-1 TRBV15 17 CATRNGGRLSSYNEQFF
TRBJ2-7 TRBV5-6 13 CASSFDTTYEQYF
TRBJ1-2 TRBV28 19 CASSFGSLGGASSNYGYTF
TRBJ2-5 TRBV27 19 CASSLSGLAGVGHQETQYF
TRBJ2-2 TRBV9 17 CASSPSQGQKNTGELFF
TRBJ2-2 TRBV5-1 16 CASSLIAGGYTGELFF
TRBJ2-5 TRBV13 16 CASSLGGQLHQETQYF
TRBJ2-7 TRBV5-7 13 CASSLAQVNEQYF
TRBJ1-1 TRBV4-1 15 CASSQTGTEDTEAFF
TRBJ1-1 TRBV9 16 CASSPRDRGKNTEAFF
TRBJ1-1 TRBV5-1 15 CASSLGDRDDTEAFF
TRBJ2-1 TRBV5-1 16 CASSLGEWAGDNEQFF
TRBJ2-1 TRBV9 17 CASSVGRLAGGSNEQFF
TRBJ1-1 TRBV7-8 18 CASSLVIGGSGVNTEAFF
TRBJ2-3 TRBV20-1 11 CSADGADTQYF
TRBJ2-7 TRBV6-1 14 CASMGGCGSSEQYF
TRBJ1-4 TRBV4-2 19 CASSQDADRARARDEKLFF
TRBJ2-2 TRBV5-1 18 CASSTYRGLAANTGELFF
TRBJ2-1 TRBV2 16 CASSGSGQSSYNEQFF
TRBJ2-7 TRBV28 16 CASSFTRRGVSYEQYF
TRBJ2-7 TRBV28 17 CASRVAPRPGHLYEQYF
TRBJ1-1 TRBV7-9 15 CASSLRTGENTEAFF
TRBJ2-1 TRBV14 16 CASSHSRTSGRYEQFF
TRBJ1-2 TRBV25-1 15 CASSDPTQAHYGYTF
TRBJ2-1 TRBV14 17 CASSQAEGTGVINEQFF
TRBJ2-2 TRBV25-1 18 CASAEKEGSGRATGELFF
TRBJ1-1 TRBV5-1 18 CASSWDKAVRYRNTEAFF
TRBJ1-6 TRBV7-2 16 CASSLAGTEYNSPLHF
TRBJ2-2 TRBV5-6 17 CASSPKGLAGDTGELFF
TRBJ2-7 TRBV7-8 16 CASSQPKEDCLYEQYF
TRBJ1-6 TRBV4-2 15 CASSQRTGINSPLHF
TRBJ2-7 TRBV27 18 CASSSSRLAGGPMDEQYF
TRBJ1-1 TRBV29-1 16 CSGRQGKGGADTEAFF
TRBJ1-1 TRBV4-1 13 CASGTGPNTEAFF
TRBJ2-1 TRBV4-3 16 CASSQEGGSVNNEQFF
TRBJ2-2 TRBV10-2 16 CASSGVAEGRGGELFF
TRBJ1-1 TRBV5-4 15 CASSGGQFRSTEAFF
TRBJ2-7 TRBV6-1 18 CASSDFRLAGVLAYEQYF
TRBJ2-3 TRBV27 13 CASSGGGVDTQYF
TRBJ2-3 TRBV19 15 CASSIRLAAKDTQYF
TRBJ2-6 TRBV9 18 CASSVDPLGTSGANVLTF
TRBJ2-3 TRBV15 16 CATSRDRQGSTDTQYF
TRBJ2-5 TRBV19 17 CASSRGTGSLGQETQYF
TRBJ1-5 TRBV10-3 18 CAISEPGTGGGPDQPQHF
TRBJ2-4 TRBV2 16 CASSDTRFGAKNIQYF